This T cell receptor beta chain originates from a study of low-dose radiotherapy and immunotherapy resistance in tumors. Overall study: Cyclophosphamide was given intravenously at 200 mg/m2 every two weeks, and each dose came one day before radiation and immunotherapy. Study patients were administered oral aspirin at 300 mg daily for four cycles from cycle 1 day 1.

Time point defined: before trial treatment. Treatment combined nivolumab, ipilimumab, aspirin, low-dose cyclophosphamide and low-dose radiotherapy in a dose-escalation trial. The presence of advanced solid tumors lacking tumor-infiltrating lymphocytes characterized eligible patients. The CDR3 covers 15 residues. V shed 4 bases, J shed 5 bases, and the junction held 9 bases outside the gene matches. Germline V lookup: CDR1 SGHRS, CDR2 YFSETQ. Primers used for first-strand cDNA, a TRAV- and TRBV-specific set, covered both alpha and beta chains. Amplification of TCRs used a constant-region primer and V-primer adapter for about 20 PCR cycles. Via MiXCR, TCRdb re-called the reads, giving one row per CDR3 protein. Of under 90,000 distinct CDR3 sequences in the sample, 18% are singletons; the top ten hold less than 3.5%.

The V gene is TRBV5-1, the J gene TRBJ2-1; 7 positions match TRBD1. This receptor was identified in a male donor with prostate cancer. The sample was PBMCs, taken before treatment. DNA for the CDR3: TGCGCCAGCAGCCAAATGGGACAGACTGACAATGAGCAGTTCTTC. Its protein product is CASSQMGQTDNEQFF.